The 2 T cell receptor beta chains below all came from one sample that was sequenced in a study of cytotoxic CD8 clonotypes in ibrutinib-treated CLL. Profiled with immunoSEQ multiplex PCR; TCRdb holds only in-frame clones, not every one. Of about 39,000 clones detected, around 67% appear once; the ten largest clones hold 7%. The sample was PBMCs, taken at disease progression, from a patient treated with ibrutinib. These receptors were obtained from a human donor with chronic lymphocytic leukemia.

This chain links TRBV27 with TRBJ2-1; D gene unclear. CDR1 MNHEY and CDR2 SMNVEV come from the germline V gene (reference sequence). The CDR3 contains 11 residues. V lost 6 bases and J lost 11, with 11 bases in between. The CDR3 coding sequence is TGTGCCAGCAGGACTGGCGATAAGCAGTTCTTC. This translates into CASRTGDKQFF.

J is TRBJ1-3 and V is TRBV20-1, with no clear D. Germline assignment: CDR1 DFQATT and CDR2 SNEGSKA (reference sequence). The CDR3 has 11 amino acids. The V end lost 2 bases, the J end lost 2 bases, and 1 base lay between the germline ends. The CDR3 DNA reads as TGCAGTGCTAGACCTGGAAACACCATATATTTT. Amino acids: CSARPGNTIYF.